The TCR beta chain described here comes from a study of T cell repertoires in cytomegalovirus infection (dated by TCRdb to between 2019 and 2020). Study-wide context: Recently identified HLA-C-restricted CMV epitopes, whose presentation resists viral immunomodulation, were targeted by peptide stimulations together with well-studied HLA-B-restricted epitopes. Donor HLA type was relevant to the analysis, because carriage of CMV infection together with the matching HLA type was indicated by public TCR beta signatures. Broader findings and caveats from the paper: The ex vivo response was dominated by HLA-C-restricted CMV-specific TCR beta clonotypes, which also provided the single most frequent clonotype in two of eight donors. In both this cohort and an independent roughly 350-donor cohort, the cumulative frequency of public TCR beta family members distinguished carriers of CMV infection plus the relevant HLA type.

The reads were generated on an Illumina HiSeq 1500. TCRdb's own reprocessing of the public reads used fastp at Q25 and MiXCR and kept productive beta chains. Identical CDR3 protein sequences are pooled into one entry, listed with their most common genes and DNA. Here the sample has around 900,000 distinct CDR3 sequences; about a third occur a single time. The ten most abundant clones make up roughly 12% of the sample. Interpreted using the paper, the treatment or condition label stands for: in vitro stimulation with specific CMV peptide epitopes to enrich CMV-specific T cells. CDR1 and CDR2 were assigned from the germline V gene (reference sequence) as SGHAT and FQDESV. Trimming costs V 5 bases and J 8 bases, and their ends lie 13 bases apart. The CDR3 covers 13 residues, taking in both the cysteine and the phenylalanine. The read is trimmed to its CDR3 DNA, 39 bases read in frame from base 1. As to this clonotype: The antigen it recognizes is unknown. Base qualities are missing; no much larger clone stands one base away.

The rearranged segments are TRBV11-1 and TRBJ1-3, with TRBD1 tentatively as D gene (6 bases match). The sample here was cultured CD8+ T cells from PBMCs, taken from culture after CMV antigen stimulation. The sequence was obtained from a human donor in good health (CMV status not recorded). Some clones in this sample may be carry-over from other donors' samples. The CDR3 reads as follows: CASSHGQFDTIYF. The bases are TGTGCCAGCAGCCACGGACAGTTCGACACCATATATTTT. Full variable domain (CDR3 extended with the reference TRBV11-1 and TRBJ1-3 proteins): EAEVAQSPRYKITEKSQAVAFWCDPISGHATLYWYRQILGQGPELLVQFQDESVVDDSQLPKDRFSAERLKGVDSTLKIQPAELGDSAMYLCASSHGQFDTIYFGEGSWLTVV.